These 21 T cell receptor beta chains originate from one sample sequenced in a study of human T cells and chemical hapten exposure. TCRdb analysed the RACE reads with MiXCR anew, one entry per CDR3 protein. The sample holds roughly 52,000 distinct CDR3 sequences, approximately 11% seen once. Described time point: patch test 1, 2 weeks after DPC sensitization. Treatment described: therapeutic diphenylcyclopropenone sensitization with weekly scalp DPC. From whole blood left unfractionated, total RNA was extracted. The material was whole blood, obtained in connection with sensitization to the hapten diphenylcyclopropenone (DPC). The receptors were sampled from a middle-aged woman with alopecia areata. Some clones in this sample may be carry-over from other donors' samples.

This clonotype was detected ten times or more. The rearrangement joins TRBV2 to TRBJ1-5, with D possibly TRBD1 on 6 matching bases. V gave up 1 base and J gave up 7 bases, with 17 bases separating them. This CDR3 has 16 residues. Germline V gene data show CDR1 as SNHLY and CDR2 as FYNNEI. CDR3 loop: CASSEETGLSGQPQHF. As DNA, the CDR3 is TGTGCCAGCAGTGAAGAGACAGGCCTTTCGGGGCAGCCCCAGCATTTT.

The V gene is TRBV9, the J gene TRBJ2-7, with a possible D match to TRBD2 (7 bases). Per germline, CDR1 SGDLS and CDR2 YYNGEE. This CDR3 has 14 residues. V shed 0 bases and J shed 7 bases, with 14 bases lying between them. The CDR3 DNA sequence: TGTGCCAGCAGCGTAGGCCGTGGGAGGGGGGAGCAGTACTTC. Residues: CASSVGRGRGEQYF.

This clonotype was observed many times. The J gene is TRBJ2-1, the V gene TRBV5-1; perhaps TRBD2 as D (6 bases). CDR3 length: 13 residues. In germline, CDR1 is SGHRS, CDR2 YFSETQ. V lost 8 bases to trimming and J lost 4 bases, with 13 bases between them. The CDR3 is CASTAAGYNEQFF. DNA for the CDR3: TGCGCCAGTACAGCTGCGGGATACAATGAGCAGTTCTTC.

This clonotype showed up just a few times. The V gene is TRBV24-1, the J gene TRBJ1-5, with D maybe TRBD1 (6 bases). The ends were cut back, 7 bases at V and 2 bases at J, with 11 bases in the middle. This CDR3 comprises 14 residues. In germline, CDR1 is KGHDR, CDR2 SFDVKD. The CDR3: CATSTGLGNQPQHF. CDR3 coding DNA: TGTGCCACCAGCACAGGGCTAGGCAATCAGCCCCAGCATTTT.

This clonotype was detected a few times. This CDR3 reads CSVEDLAGGGETQYF. Here the CDR3 DNA reads TGCAGCGTTGAAGACCTAGCGGGAGGTGGAGAGACCCAGTACTTC. This chain joins TRBV29-1 and TRBJ2-5; 11 bases are a match to TRBD2. V trimming: 0 bases; J trimming: 4 bases; junction bases outside the gene matches: 4. CDR3 size: 15 residues. Looked up from germline, CDR1 is SQVTM and CDR2 is ANQGSEA.

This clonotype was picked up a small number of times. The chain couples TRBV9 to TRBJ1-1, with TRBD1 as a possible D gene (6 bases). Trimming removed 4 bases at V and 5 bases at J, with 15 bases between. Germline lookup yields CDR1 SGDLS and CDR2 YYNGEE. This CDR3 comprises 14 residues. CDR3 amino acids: CASSPTGGATEAFF. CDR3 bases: TGTGCCAGCAGCCCGACCGGGGGGGCGACTGAAGCTTTCTTT.

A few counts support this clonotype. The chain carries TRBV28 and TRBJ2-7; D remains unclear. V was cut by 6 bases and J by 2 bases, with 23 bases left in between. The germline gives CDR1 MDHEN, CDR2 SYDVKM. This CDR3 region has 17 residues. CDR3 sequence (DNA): TGTGCCAGCAGCCCCCCCCCGTGGTCAGTGCACCCCTACGAGCAGTACTTC. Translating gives CASSPPPWSVHPYEQYF.

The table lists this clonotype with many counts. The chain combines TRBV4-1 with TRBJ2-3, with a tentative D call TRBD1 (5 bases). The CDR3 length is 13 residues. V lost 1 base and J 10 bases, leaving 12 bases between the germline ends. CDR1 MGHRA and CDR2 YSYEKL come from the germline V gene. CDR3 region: CASSQASGKSQYF. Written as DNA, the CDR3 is TGCGCCAGCAGCCAAGCTTCAGGGAAGTCGCAGTATTTT.

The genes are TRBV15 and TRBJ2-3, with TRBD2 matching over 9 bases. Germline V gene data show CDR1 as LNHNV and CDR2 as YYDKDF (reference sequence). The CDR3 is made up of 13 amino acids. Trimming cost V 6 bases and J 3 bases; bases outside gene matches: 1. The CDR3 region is CATRTSGTDTQYF. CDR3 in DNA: TGTGCCACCAGGACTAGCGGAACAGATACGCAGTATTTT.

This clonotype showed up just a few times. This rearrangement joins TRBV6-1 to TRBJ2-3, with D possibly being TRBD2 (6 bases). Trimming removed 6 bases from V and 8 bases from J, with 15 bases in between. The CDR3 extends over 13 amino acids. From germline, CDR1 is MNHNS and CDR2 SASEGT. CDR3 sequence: CASRDYSTRTQYF. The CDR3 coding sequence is TGTGCCAGCAGGGACTACTCAACTCGTACGCAGTATTTT.

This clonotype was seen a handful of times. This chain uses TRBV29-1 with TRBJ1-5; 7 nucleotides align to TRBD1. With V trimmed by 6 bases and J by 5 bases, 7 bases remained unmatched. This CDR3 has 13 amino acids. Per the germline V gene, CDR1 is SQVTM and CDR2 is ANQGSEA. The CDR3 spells CSVSPGQDQPQHF. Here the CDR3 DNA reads TGCAGCGTCTCACCCGGACAGGATCAGCCCCAGCATTTT.

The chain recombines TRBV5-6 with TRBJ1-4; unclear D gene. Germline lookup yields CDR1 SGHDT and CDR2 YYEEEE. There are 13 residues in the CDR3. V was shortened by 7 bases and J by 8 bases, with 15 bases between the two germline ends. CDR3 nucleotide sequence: TGTGCCAGCTCACGGCGGGAGCGGGAAAAACTGTTTTTT. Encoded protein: CASSRREREKLFF.

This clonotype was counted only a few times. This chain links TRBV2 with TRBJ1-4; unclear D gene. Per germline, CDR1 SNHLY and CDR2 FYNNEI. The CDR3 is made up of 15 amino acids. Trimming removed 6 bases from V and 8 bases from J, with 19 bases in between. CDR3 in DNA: TGTGCCAGCAGCGGAAGGGCCCTTGAAGGGGAAAAACTGTTTTTT. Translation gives CASSGRALEGEKLFF.

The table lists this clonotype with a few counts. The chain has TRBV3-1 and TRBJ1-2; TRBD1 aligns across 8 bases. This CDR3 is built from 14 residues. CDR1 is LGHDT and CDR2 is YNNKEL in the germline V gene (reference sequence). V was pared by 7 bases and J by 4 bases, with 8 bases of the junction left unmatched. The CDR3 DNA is TGTGCCAGCAACCAGGGGGCGGAGGGCTATGGCTACACCTTC. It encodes CASNQGAEGYGYTF.

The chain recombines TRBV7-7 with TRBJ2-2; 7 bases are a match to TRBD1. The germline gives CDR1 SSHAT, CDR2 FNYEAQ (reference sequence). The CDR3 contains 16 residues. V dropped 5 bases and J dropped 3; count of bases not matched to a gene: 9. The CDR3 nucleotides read TGTGCCAGCAGCGGACGACAGGGTTATGACACCGGGGAGCTGTTTTTT. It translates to CASSGRQGYDTGELFF.

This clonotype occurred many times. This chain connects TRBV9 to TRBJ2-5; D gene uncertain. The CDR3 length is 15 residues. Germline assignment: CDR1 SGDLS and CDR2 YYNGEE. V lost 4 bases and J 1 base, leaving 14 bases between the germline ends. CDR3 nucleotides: TGTGCCAGCAGCAGAGAGCTAGGCCCCCAAGAGACCCAGTACTTC. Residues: CASSRELGPQETQYF.

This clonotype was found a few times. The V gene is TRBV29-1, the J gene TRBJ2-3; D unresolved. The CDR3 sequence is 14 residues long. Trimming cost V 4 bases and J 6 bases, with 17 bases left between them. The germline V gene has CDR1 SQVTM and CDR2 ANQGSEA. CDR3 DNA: TGCAGCGTTGCTTCAACAGCCGTGTGGGATACGCAGTATTTT. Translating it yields CSVASTAVWDTQYF.

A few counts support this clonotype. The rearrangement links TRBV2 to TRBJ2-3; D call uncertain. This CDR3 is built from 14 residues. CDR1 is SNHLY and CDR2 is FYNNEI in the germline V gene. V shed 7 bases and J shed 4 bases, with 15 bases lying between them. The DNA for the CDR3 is TGTGCCAGCACCCTGACGTATCGGGCAGATACGCAGTATTTT. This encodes CASTLTYRADTQYF.

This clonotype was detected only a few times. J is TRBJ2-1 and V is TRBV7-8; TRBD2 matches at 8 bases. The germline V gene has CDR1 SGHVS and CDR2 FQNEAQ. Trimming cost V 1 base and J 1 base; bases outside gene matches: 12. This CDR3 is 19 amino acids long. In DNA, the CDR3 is TGTGCCAGCAGCTTAGGCGCCGGGACTAGTTTTTCGTCCTACAATGAGCAGTTCTTC. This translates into CASSLGAGTSFSSYNEQFF. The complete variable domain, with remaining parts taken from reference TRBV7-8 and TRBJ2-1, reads GAGVSQSPRYKVAKRGQDVALRCDPISGHVSLFWYQQALGQGPEFLTYFQNEAQLDKSGLPSDRFFAERPEGSVSTLKIQRTQQEDSAVYLCASSLGAGTSFSSYNEQFFGPGTRLTVL.

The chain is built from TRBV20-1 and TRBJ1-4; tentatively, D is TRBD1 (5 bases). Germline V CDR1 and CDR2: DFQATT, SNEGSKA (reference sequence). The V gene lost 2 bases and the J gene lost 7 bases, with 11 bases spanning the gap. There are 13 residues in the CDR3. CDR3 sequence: CSARSGSGEKLFF. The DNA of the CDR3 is TGCAGTGCTAGATCAGGGAGCGGTGAAAAACTGTTTTTT.

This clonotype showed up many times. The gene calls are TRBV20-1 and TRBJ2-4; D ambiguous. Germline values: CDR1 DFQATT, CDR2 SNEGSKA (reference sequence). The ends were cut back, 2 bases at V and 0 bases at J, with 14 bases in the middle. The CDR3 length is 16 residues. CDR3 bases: TGCAGTGCTAGACCTCTGGACGGAATAGCCAAAAACATTCAGTACTTC. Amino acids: CSARPLDGIAKNIQYF.